The 21 T cell receptor beta chains below were found in one sample sequenced in a study of identical twins. MiXCR, run by TCRdb on the 5' RACE reads, gives a single entry per CDR3 protein. The data contain approximately 1.8 million distinct CDR3 sequences, less than 35% of them singletons. Sequenced input: cord blood. These receptors all come from a newborn girl in good health.

This clonotype showed up just a few times. A read error may explain this, as a much larger clone is one base away. The rearrangement joins TRBV2 to TRBJ1-1; 11 nucleotides match TRBD1. Germline V gives CDR1 SNHLY, CDR2 FYNNEI. The ends lost 6 bases at V and 4 bases at J; junction bases unmatched: 1. The CDR3 spans 13 residues. The CDR3 sequence is CASRGTGGTEAFF. The CDR3 DNA reads as TGTGCCAGCAGGGGGACAGGGGGCACTGAAGCTTTCTTT. Variable domain in full (rest from reference TRBV2 and TRBJ1-1): EPEVTQTPSHQVTQMGQEVILRCVPISNHLYFYWYRQILGQKVEFLVSFYNNEISEKSEIFDDQFSVERPDGSNFTLKIRSTKLEDSAMYFCASRGTGGTEAFFGQGTRLTVV.

The chain links TRBV12-3 or TRBV12-4 to TRBJ1-4; D is unclear. Trimming removed 6 bases at V and 0 bases at J, with 11 bases between. The CDR3 loop spans 15 amino acids. CDR3 DNA sequence: TGTGCCAGCAGCCGCCGACGGGCAACTAATGAAAAACTGTTTTTT. It specifies CASSRRRATNEKLFF.

J is TRBJ2-7 and V is TRBV18; D unclear. V was trimmed by 3 bases and J by 2 bases, leaving 8 bases between them. The CDR3 length is 13 residues. From germline, CDR1 is KGHSH and CDR2 LQKENI. CDR3 sequence: CASSPTVTYEQYF. In DNA form, the CDR3 reads TGTGCCAGCTCACCCACAGTTACCTACGAGCAGTACTTC.

J is TRBJ2-7 and V is TRBV10-3; D gene unclear. This CDR3 comprises 11 residues. From germline, CDR1 is ENHRY and CDR2 SYGVKD. V lost 6 bases and J 3 bases, leaving 6 bases between the germline ends. CDR3 region: CAIRQNYEQYF. The CDR3 DNA is TGTGCCATCAGACAGAACTACGAGCAGTACTTC.

With respect to this clonotype: Possible read error: a much larger clone is one base away. The DNA for the CDR3 is TGCAGCGTTGAATTTGGAGGGAGCACAGATACGCAGTATTTT. Translated, it gives CSVEFGGSTDTQYF. This chain connects TRBV29-1 to TRBJ2-3; D possibly corresponds to TRBD2 (6 bases). Trimming took off 2 bases at V and 0 bases at J, with 9 bases between the two ends. The germline V gene has CDR1 SQVTM and CDR2 ANQGSEA. The CDR3 length is 14 residues.

This chain connects TRBV12-3 or TRBV12-4 to TRBJ1-2; D call uncertain. The V and J ends lost 7 bases and 9 bases respectively, with 21 bases between them. The CDR3 spans 14 residues. CDR3 protein: CASKSPPDFWSYTF. In DNA, the CDR3 is TGTGCCAGCAAGTCCCCTCCGGACTTCTGGAGCTACACCTTC.

This clonotype came up a few times. The chain is built from TRBV6-6 and TRBJ1-1; D perhaps matches TRBD1 (6 bases). The CDR3 has 13 residues. V lost 3 bases, J lost 5 bases, and 10 bases lay in between. The germline V gene has CDR1 MNHNY and CDR2 SVGAGI (reference sequence). The DNA for the CDR3 is TGTGCCAGCAGTTATCTTCAGGGGACTGAAGCTTTCTTT. Encoded protein: CASSYLQGTEAFF.

This clonotype has just a few counts. This chain connects TRBV20-1 to TRBJ1-5; 8 bases are a match to TRBD1. Germline V gene sequence: CDR1 DFQATT, CDR2 SNEGSKA (reference sequence). The CDR3 runs to 15 residues. V dropped 2 bases and J dropped 1; count of bases not matched to a gene: 4. The CDR3 DNA reads as TGCAGTGCTAGAAGTGGACAGGGCAGCAATCAGCCCCAGCATTTT. Residues: CSARSGQGSNQPQHF.

There are a few counts of this clonotype. J is TRBJ1-1 and V is TRBV5-1; no firm D call. This CDR3 is built from 16 residues. CDR1 and CDR2 (germline): SGHRS, YFSETQ. Between the trimmed V and J ends, which lost 0 bases and 0 bases, there was a span of 12 bases. The CDR3 reads CASSLVLGELNTEAFF. CDR3 coding DNA: TGCGCCAGCAGCTTGGTTCTTGGGGAACTGAACACTGAAGCTTTCTTT.

This chain joins TRBV6-2 or TRBV6-3 and TRBJ1-6, with 7 bases identical to TRBD1. Germline V CDR1 and CDR2: MNHEY, SVGEGT. CDR3 length equals 19 residues. V shed 2 bases, J shed 9 bases, and the junction held 19 bases outside the gene matches. CDR3 in amino acids: CASSYPDRGLTGKVSPLHF. The CDR3 DNA reads TGTGCCAGCAGTTACCCCGACCGCGGACTGACAGGGAAGGTTTCACCCCTCCACTTT.

The J gene is TRBJ1-1, the V gene TRBV10-3; D is possibly TRBD1 (6 bases). The V gene's germline CDR1 is ENHRY and CDR2 SYGVKD. CDR3 size: 14 residues. The ends were cut back, 1 base at V and 3 bases at J, with 9 bases in the middle. The CDR3 DNA reads as TGTGCCATCAGTGAGTATGGGGGCGACACTGAAGCTTTCTTT. It yields the protein CAISEYGGDTEAFF.

In its sample, this clonotype was seen a few times. This chain connects TRBV12-3 or TRBV12-4 to TRBJ1-4; D is undetermined. The CDR3 loop spans 13 amino acids. Trimming took off 3 bases at V and 4 bases at J, with 6 bases between the two ends. In DNA form, the CDR3 reads TGTGCCAGCAGTTTGAACATTAATGAAAAACTGTTTTTT. This translates into CASSLNINEKLFF.

Concerning this clonotype: A much bigger clone sits one base away, suggesting this may be a read error. V is TRBV7-9 and J is TRBJ1-2, with D unclear. Germline CDR1 is SEHNR and CDR2 is FQNEAQ (reference sequence). CDR3 size: 15 residues. DNA for the CDR3: TGTGCCAGCAGCTCAACCCAAGGAGCCAACTATGACTACACCTTC. Protein: CASSSTQGANYDYTF.

The chain couples TRBV11-3 to TRBJ2-1; a possible D gene is TRBD2 (5 bases). Trimming left V 1 base short and J 8 bases short, with 15 bases between. From germline, CDR1 is SGHNT and CDR2 YENEEA. The CDR3 has 15 residues. The CDR3 DNA follows: TGTGCCAGCAGCTTAGCCCCCGGGCTAGCCGATGAGCAGTTCTTC. Amino acids: CASSLAPGLADEQFF. Full variable domain (missing parts from reference TRBV11-3 and TRBJ2-1): EAGVVQSPRYKIIEKKQPVAFWCNPISGHNTLYWYLQNLGQGPELLIRYENEEAVDDSQLPKDRFSAERLKGVDSTLKIQPAELGDSAVYLCASSLAPGLADEQFFGPGTRLTVL.

This clonotype has more than one count but fewer than ten. The gene calls are TRBV2 and TRBJ1-2; 7 nucleotides align to TRBD1. This CDR3 comprises 13 residues. The ends lost 10 bases at V and 4 bases at J; junction bases unmatched: 9. Germline V CDR1 and CDR2: SNHLY, FYNNEI. CDR3 DNA: TGTGCCACCAAAACAGGGGAGGCCTATGGCTACACCTTC. This gives the protein CATKTGEAYGYTF.

V gene TRBV20-1 combines with J gene TRBJ2-5; 8 bases match TRBD2. Germline CDR1 DFQATT, CDR2 SNEGSKA (reference sequence). V lost 0 bases, J lost 1 base, and 4 bases stayed unmatched. The CDR3 runs to 15 residues. CDR3 residues: CSARDLAGAQETQYF. The CDR3 region has the DNA TGCAGTGCTAGAGATCTAGCGGGCGCCCAAGAGACCCAGTACTTC.

The sample holds many counts of this clonotype. J is TRBJ2-7 and V is TRBV6-6, with D possibly being TRBD1 (6 bases). V lost 0 bases and J lost 5, with 8 bases in between. The CDR3 has 13 amino acids. From germline, CDR1 is MNHNY and CDR2 SVGAGI (reference sequence). CDR3: CASSYSDSDEQYF. As DNA, the CDR3 is TGTGCCAGCAGTTACTCGGACAGTGACGAGCAGTACTTC.

Turning to this clonotype: This could be a read error, since a much larger clone is one nucleotide away. V gene TRBV2 combines with J gene TRBJ2-1, with D maybe TRBD2 (6 bases). This CDR3 has 15 amino acids. Germline CDR1 SNHLY, CDR2 FYNNEI. CDR3 in DNA: TGTGCCAGCAGTGAAACTAGCCGTTCCTACAATGAGGAGTTCTTC. It translates to CASSETSRSYNEEFF.

This clonotype was seen once. The chain carries TRBV3-1 and TRBJ2-2; no reliable D call. V was cut by 5 bases and J by 8 bases, with 18 bases left in between. This CDR3 contains 15 residues. CDR1 LGHDT and CDR2 YNNKEL come from the germline V gene (reference sequence). CDR3 sequence (DNA): TGTGCCAGCAGCTCCCCGACTCCTCCCCCAGGGGAGCTGTTTTTT. Residues: CASSSPTPPPGELFF.

This clonotype was found a few times. The rearrangement uses TRBV3-1 and TRBJ2-7; 9 bases are shared with TRBD1. The J segment lost 9 bases and the V segment lost 4 bases, leaving 10 bases of the junction unmatched. The germline CDR1 and CDR2 sequences are LGHDT and YNNKEL (reference sequence). The CDR3 has 14 residues. The CDR3 spells CASSLGTGYPSQYF. CDR3 in DNA: TGTGCCAGCAGCCTCGGGACAGGGTACCCCTCGCAGTACTTC.

The genes are TRBV27 and TRBJ2-5, with no clear D. CDR3 length equals 16 residues. Germline assignment: CDR1 MNHEY and CDR2 SMNVEV (reference sequence). V was clipped by 1 base and J by 0 bases, with 12 bases between them. CDR3 sequence: CASSLFPAPYQETQYF. Here the CDR3 DNA reads TGTGCCAGCAGTTTATTCCCGGCACCGTACCAAGAGACCCAGTACTTC.